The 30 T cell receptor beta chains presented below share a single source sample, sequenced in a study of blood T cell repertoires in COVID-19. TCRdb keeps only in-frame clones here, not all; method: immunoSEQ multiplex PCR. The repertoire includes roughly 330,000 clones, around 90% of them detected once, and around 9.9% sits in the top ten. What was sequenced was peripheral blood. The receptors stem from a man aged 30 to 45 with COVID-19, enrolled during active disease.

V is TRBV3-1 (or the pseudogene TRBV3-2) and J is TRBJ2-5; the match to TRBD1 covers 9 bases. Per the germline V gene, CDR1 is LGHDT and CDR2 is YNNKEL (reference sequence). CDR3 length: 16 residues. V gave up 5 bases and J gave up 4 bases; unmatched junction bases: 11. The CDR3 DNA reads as TGTGCCAGCAGCGTCGATCCGGGACAGGGTCGAGAGACCCAGTACTTC. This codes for CASSVDPGQGRETQYF.

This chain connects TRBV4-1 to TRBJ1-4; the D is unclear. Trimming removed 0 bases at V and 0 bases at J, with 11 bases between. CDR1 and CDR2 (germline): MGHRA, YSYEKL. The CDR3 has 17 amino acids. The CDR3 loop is CASSQDRMRTTNEKLFF. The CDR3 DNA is TGCGCCAGCAGCCAAGATAGGATGAGGACAACTAATGAAAAACTGTTTTTT.

The CDR3 spells CASSIIPRGGDIQYF. The CDR3 region has the DNA TGTGCCAGTAGTATAATCCCCCGCGGGGGGGACATTCAGTACTTC. J is TRBJ2-4 and V is TRBV19; 9 bases are shared with TRBD2. The CDR3 consists of 15 residues. The V segment lost 2 bases and the J segment 8 bases; nucleotides outside the gene matches: 7. In germline, CDR1 is LNHDA, CDR2 SQIVND (reference sequence). The complete variable domain, with remaining parts taken from reference TRBV19 and TRBJ2-4, reads DGGITQSPKYLFRKEGQNVTLSCEQNLNHDAMYWYRQDPGQGLRLIYYSQIVNDFQKGDIAEGYSVSREKKESFPLTVTSAQKNPTAFYLCASSIIPRGGDIQYFGAGTRLSVL.

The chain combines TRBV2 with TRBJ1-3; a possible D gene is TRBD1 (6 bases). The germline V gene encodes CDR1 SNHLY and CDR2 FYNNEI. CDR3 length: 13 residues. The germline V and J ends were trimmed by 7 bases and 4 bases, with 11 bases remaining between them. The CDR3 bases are TGTGCCAGCATGGGGGGGGCCGGAAACACCATATATTTT. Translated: CASMGGAGNTIYF. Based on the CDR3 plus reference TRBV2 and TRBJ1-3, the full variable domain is EPEVTQTPSHQVTQMGQEVILRCVPISNHLYFYWYRQILGQKVEFLVSFYNNEISEKSEIFDDQFSVERPDGSNFTLKIRSTKLEDSAMYFCASMGGAGNTIYFGEGSWLTVV.

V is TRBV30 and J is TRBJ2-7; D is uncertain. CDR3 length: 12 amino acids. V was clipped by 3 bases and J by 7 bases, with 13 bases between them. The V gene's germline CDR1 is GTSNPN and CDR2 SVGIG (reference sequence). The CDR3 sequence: CAWRPSLREQYF. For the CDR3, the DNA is TGTGCCTGGAGGCCTTCGCTACGGGAGCAGTACTTC.

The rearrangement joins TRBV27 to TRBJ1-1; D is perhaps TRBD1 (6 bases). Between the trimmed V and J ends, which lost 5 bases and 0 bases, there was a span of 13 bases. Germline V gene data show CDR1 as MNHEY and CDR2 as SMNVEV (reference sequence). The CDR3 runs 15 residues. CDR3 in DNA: TGTGCCAGCAGTCGACAGGCCATAATGAACACTGAAGCTTTCTTT. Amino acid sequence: CASSRQAIMNTEAFF.

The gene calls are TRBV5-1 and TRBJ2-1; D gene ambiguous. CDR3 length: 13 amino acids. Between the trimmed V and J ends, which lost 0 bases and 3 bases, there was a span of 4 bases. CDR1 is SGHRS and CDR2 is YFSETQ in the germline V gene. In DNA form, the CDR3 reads TGCGCCAGCAGCTTGGCTGTCTACAATGAGCAGTTCTTC. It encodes CASSLAVYNEQFF.

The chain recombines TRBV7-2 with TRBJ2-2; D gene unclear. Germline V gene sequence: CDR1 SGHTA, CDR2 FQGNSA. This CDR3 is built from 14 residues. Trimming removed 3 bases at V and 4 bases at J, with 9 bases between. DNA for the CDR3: TGTGCCAGCAGCTTTCAGAGGAGCACCGGGGAGCTGTTTTTT. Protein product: CASSFQRSTGELFF.

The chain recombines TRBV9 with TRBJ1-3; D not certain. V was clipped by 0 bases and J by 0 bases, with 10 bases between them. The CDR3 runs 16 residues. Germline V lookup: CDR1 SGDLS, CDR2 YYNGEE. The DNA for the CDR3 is TGTGCCAGCAGCGTAGTGGACTCCACCTCTGGAAACACCATATATTTT. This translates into CASSVVDSTSGNTIYF.

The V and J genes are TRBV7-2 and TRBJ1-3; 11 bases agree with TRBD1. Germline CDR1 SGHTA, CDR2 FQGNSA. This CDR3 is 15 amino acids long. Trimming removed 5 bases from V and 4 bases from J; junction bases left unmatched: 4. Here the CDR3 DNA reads TGTGCCAGCAGCGGACAGGGGGCGCGAGGAAACACCATATATTTT. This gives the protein CASSGQGARGNTIYF.

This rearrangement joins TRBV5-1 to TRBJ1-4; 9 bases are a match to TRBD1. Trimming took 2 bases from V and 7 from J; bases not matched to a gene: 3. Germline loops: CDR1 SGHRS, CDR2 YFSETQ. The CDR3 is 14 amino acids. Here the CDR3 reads CASSFGTGLEKLFF. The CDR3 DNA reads TGCGCCAGCAGCTTTGGGACAGGGCTTGAAAAACTGTTTTTT.

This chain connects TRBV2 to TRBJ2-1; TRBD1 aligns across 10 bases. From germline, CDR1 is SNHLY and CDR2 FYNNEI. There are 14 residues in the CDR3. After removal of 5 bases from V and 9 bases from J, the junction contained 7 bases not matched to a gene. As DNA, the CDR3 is TGTGCCAGCAGTCCGGGACAGGGGCTTGGTGAGCAGTTCTTC. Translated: CASSPGQGLGEQFF.

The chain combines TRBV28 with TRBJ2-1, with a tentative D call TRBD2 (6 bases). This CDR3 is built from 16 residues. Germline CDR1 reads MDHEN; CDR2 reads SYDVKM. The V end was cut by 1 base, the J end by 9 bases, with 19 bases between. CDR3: CASSLSSPGSHTEQFF. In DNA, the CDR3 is TGTGCCAGCAGTTTATCCAGTCCCGGGAGTCACACTGAGCAGTTCTTC.

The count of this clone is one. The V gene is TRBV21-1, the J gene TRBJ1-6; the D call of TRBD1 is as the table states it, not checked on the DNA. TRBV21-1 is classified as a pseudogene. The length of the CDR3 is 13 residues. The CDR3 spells CARNRGHNSPLHF. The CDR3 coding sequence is TGTGCCAGAAACAGGGGGCATAATTCACCCCTCCACTTT.

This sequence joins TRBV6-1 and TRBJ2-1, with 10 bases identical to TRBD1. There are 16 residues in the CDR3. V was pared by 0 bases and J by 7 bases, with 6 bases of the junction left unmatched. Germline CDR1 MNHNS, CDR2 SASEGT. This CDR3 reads CASSEAPGQGRNEQFF. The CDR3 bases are TGTGCCAGCAGTGAAGCACCGGGACAGGGGAGAAATGAGCAGTTCTTC.

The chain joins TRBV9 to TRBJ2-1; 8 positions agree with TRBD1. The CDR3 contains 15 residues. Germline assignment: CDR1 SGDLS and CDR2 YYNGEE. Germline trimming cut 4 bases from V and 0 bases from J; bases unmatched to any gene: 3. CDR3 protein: CASSLTGVSYNEQFF. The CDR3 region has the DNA TGTGCCAGCAGCCTGACAGGGGTCTCCTACAATGAGCAGTTCTTC. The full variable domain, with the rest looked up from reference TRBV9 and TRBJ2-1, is DSGVTQTPKHLITATGQRVTLRCSPRSGDLSVYWYQQSLDQGLQFLIQYYNGEERAKGNILERFSAQQFPDLHSELNLSSLELGDSALYFCASSLTGVSYNEQFFGPGTRLTVL.

The CDR3 reads CASSIWTGNNEQFF. CDR3 nucleotide sequence: TGTGCCAGTAGTATCTGGACAGGGAACAATGAGCAGTTCTTC. The chain combines TRBV19 with TRBJ2-1; 8 nucleotides line up with TRBD1. Germline CDR1 LNHDA, CDR2 SQIVND (reference sequence). Trimming removed 3 bases from V and 5 bases from J; junction bases left unmatched: 3. This CDR3 contains 14 residues.

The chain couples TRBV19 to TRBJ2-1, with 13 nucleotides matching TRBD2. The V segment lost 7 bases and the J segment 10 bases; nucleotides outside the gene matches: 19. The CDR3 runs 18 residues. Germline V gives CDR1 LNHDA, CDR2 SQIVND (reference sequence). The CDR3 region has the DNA TGTGCCAGTAAAGTCATGGCGGGGGGGACTAGCGGGACCCAAGAGCAGTTCTTC. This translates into CASKVMAGGTSGTQEQFF.

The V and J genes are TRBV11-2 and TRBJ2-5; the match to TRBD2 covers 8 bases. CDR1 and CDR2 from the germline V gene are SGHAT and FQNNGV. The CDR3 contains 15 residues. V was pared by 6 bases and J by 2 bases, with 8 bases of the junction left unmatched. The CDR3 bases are TGTGCCAGCAGAACCCTTGCGGGGGGTCAAGAGACCCAGTACTTC. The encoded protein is CASRTLAGGQETQYF. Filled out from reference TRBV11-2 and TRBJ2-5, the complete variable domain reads EAGVAQSPRYKIIEKRQSVAFWCNPISGHATLYWYQQILGQGPKLLIQFQNNGVVDDSQLPKDRFSAERLKGVDSTLKIQPAKLEDSAVYLCASRTLAGGQETQYFGPGTRLLVL.

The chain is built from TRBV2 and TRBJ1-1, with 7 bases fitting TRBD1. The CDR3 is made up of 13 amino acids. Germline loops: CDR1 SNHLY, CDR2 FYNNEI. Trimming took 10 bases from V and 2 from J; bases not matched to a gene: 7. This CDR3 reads CAILTGRNTEAFF. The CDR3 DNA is TGTGCCATACTGACAGGGCGTAACACTGAAGCTTTCTTT.

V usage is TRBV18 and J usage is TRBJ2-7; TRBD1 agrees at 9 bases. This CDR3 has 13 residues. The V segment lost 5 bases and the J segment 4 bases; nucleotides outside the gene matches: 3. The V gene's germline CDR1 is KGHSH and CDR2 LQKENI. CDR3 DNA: TGTGCCAGCTCATCGGGACAGGGTTACGAGCAGTACTTC. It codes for CASSSGQGYEQYF.

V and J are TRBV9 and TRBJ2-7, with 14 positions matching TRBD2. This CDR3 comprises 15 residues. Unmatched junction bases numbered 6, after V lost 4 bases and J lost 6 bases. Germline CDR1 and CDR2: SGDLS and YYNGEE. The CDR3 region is CASSLLGTSGSEQYF. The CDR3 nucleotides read TGTGCCAGCAGCCTGCTGGGGACTAGCGGGAGCGAGCAGTACTTC.

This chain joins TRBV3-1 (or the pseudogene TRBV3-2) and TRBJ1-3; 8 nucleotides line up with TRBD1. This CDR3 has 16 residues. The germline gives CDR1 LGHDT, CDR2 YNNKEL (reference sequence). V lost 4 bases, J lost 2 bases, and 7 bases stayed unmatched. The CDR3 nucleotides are TGTGCCAGCAGCCCGACCTGGACAGGGCCTGGAAACACCATATATTTT. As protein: CASSPTWTGPGNTIYF.

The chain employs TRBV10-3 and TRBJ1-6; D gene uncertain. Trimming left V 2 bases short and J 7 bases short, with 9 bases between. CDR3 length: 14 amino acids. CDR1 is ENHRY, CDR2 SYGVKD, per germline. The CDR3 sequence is CAISEGQRNSPLHF. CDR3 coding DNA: TGTGCCATCAGTGAGGGGCAGAGAAATTCACCCCTCCACTTT.

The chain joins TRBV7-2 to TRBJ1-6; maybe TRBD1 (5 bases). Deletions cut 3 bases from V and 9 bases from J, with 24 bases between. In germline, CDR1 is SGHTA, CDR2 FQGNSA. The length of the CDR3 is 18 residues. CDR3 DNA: TGTGCCAGCAGCTTGAAGTCCCCGGGGGGGGGTATGGCTTCACCCCTCCACTTT. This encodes CASSLKSPGGGMASPLHF.

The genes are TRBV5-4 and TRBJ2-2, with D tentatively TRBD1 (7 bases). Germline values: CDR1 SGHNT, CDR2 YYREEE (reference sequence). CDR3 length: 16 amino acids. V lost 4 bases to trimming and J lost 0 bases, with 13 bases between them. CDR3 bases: TGTGCCAGCAGCGGCGGGACAGACCCGAACACCGGGGAGCTGTTTTTT. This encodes CASSGGTDPNTGELFF.

Here the CDR3 DNA reads TGTGCCAGTAGTATTACTAGCGGGAGGTACGAGCAGTACTTC. Translation: CASSITSGRYEQYF. J is TRBJ2-7 and V is TRBV19; 12 bases agree with TRBD2. This CDR3 is built from 14 residues. CDR1 and CDR2 from the germline V gene are LNHDA and SQIVND (reference sequence). J was trimmed by 4 bases and V by 3 bases; bases with no gene match: 1.

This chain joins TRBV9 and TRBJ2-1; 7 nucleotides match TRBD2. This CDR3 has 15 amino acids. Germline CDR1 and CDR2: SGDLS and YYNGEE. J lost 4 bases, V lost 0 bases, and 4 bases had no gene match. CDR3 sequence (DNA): TGTGCCAGCAGCGTAGTAAGCGGGGTATACAATGAGCAGTTCTTC. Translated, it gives CASSVVSGVYNEQFF.

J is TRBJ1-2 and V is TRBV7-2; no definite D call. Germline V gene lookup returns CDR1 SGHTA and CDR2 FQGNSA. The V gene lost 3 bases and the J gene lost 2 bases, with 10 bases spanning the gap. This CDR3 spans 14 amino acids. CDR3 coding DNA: TGTGCCAGCAGCTTCACGGGGTCGAACTATGGCTACACCTTC. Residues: CASSFTGSNYGYTF.

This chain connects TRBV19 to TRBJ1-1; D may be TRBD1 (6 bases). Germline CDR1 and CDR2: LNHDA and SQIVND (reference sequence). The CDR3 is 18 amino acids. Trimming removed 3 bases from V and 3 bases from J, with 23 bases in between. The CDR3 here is CASSIGGGVLRLDTEAFF. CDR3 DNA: TGTGCCAGTAGTATTGGCGGGGGCGTATTGAGATTGGACACTGAAGCTTTCTTT.